This TCR beta chain was identified in a study of T cell responses to AZD1222 COVID-19 vaccine. Measured with immunoSEQ multiplex PCR; TCRdb has only the in-frame clones, and not every one. The data hold roughly 120,000 clones, with roughly 90% observed a single time. A remark on this clone: The antigen remains unidentified.

Notes on the study in general: Only five to seven AZD1222 recipients tested seropositive at baseline. The donors showed a predominance of white British ancestry and of females, with possible underestimation of clonal diversity.

CDR3 length equals 16 residues. CDR1 LNHDA and CDR2 SQIVND come from the germline V gene (reference sequence). V dropped 5 bases and J dropped 3 bases, with 20 bases sitting between them. The sequenced sample was peripheral blood, obtained on day 0 of AZD1222 vaccination. The clonotype originates from an adult in good health. The V call is TRBV19, the J call TRBJ2-7; weak D call: TRBD2 (6 bases). Here the CDR3 DNA reads TGTGCCAGTAGTCCTCCCCGGTTTAGCGGTAGCTACGAGCAGTACTTC. This codes for CASSPPRFSGSYEQYF.